Following are 32 T cell receptor beta chains from one sample sequenced in a study of T-cell reconstitution after alpha-beta-depleted transplantation in children. Researchers prepared the TCRbeta library using unique molecular identifiers, the study reports. Each CDR3 protein is one row after TCRdb ran MiXCR on the PCR reads. This table holds hundreds of thousands of distinct CDR3 sequences, about an eighth found once. The sample in question was PBMCs from the stem cell graft donor, obtained from the stem cell graft. The receptors stem from a human donor who donated a stem cell graft to a child with combined immunodeficiency.

This clonotype was counted ten times or more. The chain combines TRBV5-5 with TRBJ2-7; D ambiguous. CDR1 is SGHKS and CDR2 is YYEKEE in the germline V gene (reference sequence). Trimming cost V 1 base and J 0 bases, with 11 bases left between them. This CDR3 has 15 residues. As DNA, the CDR3 is TGTGCCAGCAGCTTGATTTATCCCAGCTCCTACGAGCAGTACTTC. This codes for CASSLIYPSSYEQYF.

The chain carries TRBV6-2 or TRBV6-3 and TRBJ1-1, with D uncertain. The CDR3 runs to 15 residues. The ends were cut back, 6 bases at V and 0 bases at J, with 14 bases in the middle. CDR1 and CDR2 (germline): MNHEY, SVGEGT. The CDR3 is CASRRTLTVNTEAFF. The CDR3 nucleotides are TGTGCCAGCAGAAGGACCCTCACCGTGAACACTGAAGCTTTCTTT.

In its sample, this clonotype was seen a few times. The chain couples TRBV12-3 or TRBV12-4 to TRBJ2-5, with 14 bases lining up with TRBD2. V lost 3 bases to trimming and J lost 2 bases; unmatched junction nucleotides: 8. The CDR3 length is 18 residues. CDR3 residues: CASSLGTSGSRGQETQYF. The CDR3 bases are TGTGCCAGCAGTTTGGGGACTAGCGGGAGCCGTGGGCAAGAGACCCAGTACTTC.

The rearrangement joins TRBV4-3 to TRBJ2-7; D unresolved. In germline, CDR1 is LGHNA, CDR2 YSLEER. V was cut by 4 bases and J by 3 bases, with 10 bases left in between. This CDR3 has 13 residues. The CDR3 DNA reads as TGCGCCAGCAGCCTGGCGATTAACTACGAGCAGTACTTC. This translates into CASSLAINYEQYF.

The chain uses TRBV5-6 and TRBJ2-1; D is uncertain. CDR3 length equals 12 residues. Germline assignment: CDR1 SGHDT and CDR2 YYEEEE. Trimming stripped 2 bases from V and 8 bases from J, with 8 bases between. CDR3 coding DNA: TGTGCCAGCAGCTTATGGTCCGATGAGCAGTTCTTC. Translating gives CASSLWSDEQFF.

The rearrangement uses TRBV2 and TRBJ1-5; 7 bases are shared with TRBD1. Trimming took 3 bases from V and 9 from J; bases not matched to a gene: 5. This CDR3 has 13 amino acids. Germline V gene sequence: CDR1 SNHLY, CDR2 FYNNEI. CDR3 loop: CASSDDRDRPQHF. The CDR3 bases are TGTGCCAGCAGTGACGACAGGGATAGGCCCCAGCATTTT.

This clonotype turned up a few times. This chain uses TRBV30 with TRBJ2-7; weak D call: TRBD1 (5 bases). From germline, CDR1 is GTSNPN and CDR2 SVGIG (reference sequence). V shed 4 bases and J shed 3 bases, with 16 bases lying between them. CDR3 length equals 14 residues. CDR3 residues: CAWKANRLYYEQYF. The CDR3 coding sequence is TGTGCCTGGAAGGCGAACAGGTTATACTACGAGCAGTACTTC.

The rearrangement links TRBV9 to TRBJ1-5; no firm D call. Germline CDR1 reads SGDLS; CDR2 reads YYNGEE. This CDR3 contains 14 residues. The ends were cut back, 0 bases at V and 3 bases at J, with 7 bases in the middle. The CDR3 sequence is CASSVGGNNQPQHF. Written as DNA, the CDR3 is TGTGCCAGCAGCGTAGGAGGGAACAATCAGCCCCAGCATTTT. Based on the CDR3 plus reference TRBV9 and TRBJ1-5, the full variable domain is DSGVTQTPKHLITATGQRVTLRCSPRSGDLSVYWYQQSLDQGLQFLIQYYNGEERAKGNILERFSAQQFPDLHSELNLSSLELGDSALYFCASSVGGNNQPQHFGDGTRLSIL.

This clonotype came up a few times. The gene calls are TRBV20-1 and TRBJ1-1; D is uncertain. This CDR3 contains 14 residues. Germline CDR1 and CDR2: DFQATT and SNEGSKA (reference sequence). The ends were cut back, 6 bases at V and 2 bases at J, with 16 bases in the middle. The DNA for the CDR3 is TGCAGTGCCCCCTCCTGGGGAATCAACACTGAAGCTTTCTTT. Residues: CSAPSWGINTEAFF.

This clonotype was seen many times. The J gene is TRBJ2-1, the V gene TRBV5-1; 10 nucleotides align to TRBD2. Trimming removed 4 bases from V and 6 bases from J; junction bases left unmatched: 10. The germline CDR1 and CDR2 sequences are SGHRS and YFSETQ. This CDR3 contains 16 residues. CDR3 region: CASSLPLAGEINEQFF. CDR3 coding DNA: TGCGCCAGCAGCCTCCCGCTAGCGGGAGAGATCAATGAGCAGTTCTTC.

This clonotype has just a few counts. The V and J genes are TRBV12-3 or TRBV12-4 and TRBJ2-1; D unresolved. The CDR3 extends over 13 amino acids. The germline V and J ends were trimmed by 6 bases and 6 bases, with 12 bases remaining between them. The CDR3 loop reads CASSPPDGNEQFF. The DNA for the CDR3 is TGTGCCAGCAGCCCCCCCGACGGCAATGAGCAGTTCTTC.

In this sample, this clonotype turned up many times. CDR3 nucleotides: TGTGCCAGCAGCGACAAGAGGACCACAGATACGCAGTATTTT. Protein sequence: CASSDKRTTDTQYF. The chain joins TRBV12-1 to TRBJ2-3. TRBV12-1 corresponds to a pseudogene. The CDR3 is 14 amino acids.

This clonotype showed up just a few times. CDR3 coding DNA: TGCGCCAGCAGCACCCCCCTGCCGGGGAATCAAGAGACCCAGTACTTC. Residues: CASSTPLPGNQETQYF. V gene TRBV4-3 combines with J gene TRBJ2-5, with D perhaps TRBD2 (5 bases). The CDR3 consists of 16 residues. V was shortened by 5 bases and J by 2 bases, with 18 bases between the two germline ends. CDR1 LGHNA and CDR2 YSLEER come from the germline V gene.

The chain employs TRBV6-1 and TRBJ2-7, with D possibly called TRBD1 or TRBD2 (6 bases each). Germline CDR1 MNHNS, CDR2 SASEGT. This CDR3 has 14 amino acids. Trimming left V 3 bases short and J 4 bases short, with 13 bases between. CDR3 in amino acids: CASSDAQGGYEQYF. For the CDR3, the DNA is TGTGCCAGCAGTGACGCACAGGGAGGATACGAGCAGTACTTC.

This chain links TRBV5-5 with TRBJ2-7; 8 nucleotides line up with TRBD1. Unmatched junction bases numbered 7, after V lost 4 bases and J lost 1 base. In germline, CDR1 is SGHKS, CDR2 YYEKEE (reference sequence). The CDR3 is made up of 15 amino acids. CDR3 protein: CASSVRTGNSYEQYF. CDR3 nucleotide sequence: TGTGCCAGCAGCGTAAGGACAGGGAATTCCTACGAGCAGTACTTC.

This clonotype was counted a few times. This rearrangement joins TRBV4-1 to TRBJ2-4, with 7 bases identical to TRBD1. Trimming removed 2 bases from V and 0 bases from J; junction bases left unmatched: 13. This CDR3 region has 19 residues. CDR1 MGHRA and CDR2 YSYEKL come from the germline V gene. The CDR3 region has the DNA TGCGCCAGCAGCCAAACGACCGGGACAGCCTTCCTAGCCAAAAACATTCAGTACTTC. The encoded protein is CASSQTTGTAFLAKNIQYF.

This clonotype appeared many times. The genes are TRBV27 and TRBJ2-3; D uncertain. This CDR3 spans 13 amino acids. Trimming removed 4 bases at V and 6 bases at J, with 11 bases between. The germline CDR1 and CDR2 sequences are MNHEY and SMNVEV (reference sequence). DNA for the CDR3: TGTGCCAGCAGTTCCGCTTCCCCGGATACGCAGTATTTT. It specifies CASSSASPDTQYF.

At least ten counts were recorded for this clonotype. V usage is TRBV5-1 and J usage is TRBJ2-2; D could derive from TRBD1 or TRBD2 (5 bases each). This CDR3 comprises 13 residues. The ends were cut back, 0 bases at V and 10 bases at J, with 10 bases in the middle. Germline-derived CDR1 and CDR2 are SGHRS and YFSETQ. CDR3 coding DNA: TGCGCCAGCAGCTTGGGGGACCTTTCGGAGCTGTTTTTT. Encoded protein: CASSLGDLSELFF.

The chain has TRBV9 and TRBJ1-2; D gene unclear. The CDR3 is 14 amino acids. V gave up 3 bases and J gave up 5 bases, with 14 bases separating them. The germline gives CDR1 SGDLS, CDR2 YYNGEE. The CDR3, as DNA: TGTGCCAGCAGCGCATCACCCGAGGAATATGGCTACACCTTC. Its translation: CASSASPEEYGYTF.

The V call is TRBV11-1, the J call TRBJ2-1, with D perhaps TRBD2 (6 bases). Trimming removed 5 bases from V and 5 bases from J, with 10 bases in between. Germline-derived CDR1 and CDR2 are SGHAT and FQDESV (reference sequence). The CDR3 covers 13 residues. CDR3 sequence: CASSERRDNEQFF. DNA for the CDR3: TGTGCCAGCAGCGAGAGGAGGGACAATGAGCAGTTCTTC.

The sample holds many counts of this clonotype. The chain links TRBV7-7 to TRBJ2-2, with D tentatively TRBD2 (6 bases). The germline gives CDR1 SSHAT, CDR2 FNYEAQ (reference sequence). V dropped 3 bases and J dropped 0 bases, with 11 bases sitting between them. This CDR3 region has 16 residues. In DNA form, the CDR3 reads TGTGCCAGCAGCTTTAGTGCGGGGACGAACACCGGGGAGCTGTTTTTT. It codes for CASSFSAGTNTGELFF.

This clonotype was counted ten times or more. The V call is TRBV4-3, the J call TRBJ2-3, with no clear D. V dropped 0 bases and J dropped 2 bases, with 12 bases sitting between them. The CDR3 covers 16 residues. Germline V gene data show CDR1 as LGHNA and CDR2 as YSLEER. The CDR3 DNA sequence: TGCGCCAGCAGCCAAGACAGCAGATACTTCACAGATACGCAGTATTTT. Its protein product is CASSQDSRYFTDTQYF.

This clonotype was observed at least ten times. The chain has TRBV11-2 and TRBJ2-3; perhaps TRBD1 as D (6 bases). With 1 base removed from V and 3 bases from J, the gap between germline ends came to 17 bases. The CDR3 extends over 17 amino acids. The germline V gene has CDR1 SGHAT and CDR2 FQNNGV. CDR3 coding DNA: TGTGCCAGCAGCTTAGTTCCCAGGGGAAGCTCAACAGATACGCAGTATTTT. It is translated as CASSLVPRGSSTDTQYF.

There are a few counts of this clonotype. The rearrangement links TRBV30 to TRBJ2-4, with D unresolved. The CDR3 totals 13 residues. Per germline, CDR1 GTSNPN and CDR2 SVGIG (reference sequence). Trimming took off 0 bases at V and 13 bases at J, with 16 bases between the two ends. The CDR3 DNA reads as TGTGCCTGGAGTGTCGGAGTCGGCGTCGGCCAGTACTTC. Encoded protein: CAWSVGVGVGQYF.

This clonotype was detected a few times. The chain couples TRBV6-5 to TRBJ2-7; the match to TRBD1 covers 7 bases. This CDR3 is built from 15 residues. The V gene end was trimmed by 6 bases and the J gene end by 5 bases; junction bases not matched to a gene: 13. Germline assignment: CDR1 MNHEY and CDR2 SVGAGI. The CDR3: CASSPTRRTGDEQYF. CDR3 nucleotides: TGTGCCAGCAGCCCCACCCGGCGAACAGGGGACGAGCAGTACTTC.

The table lists this clonotype with a few counts. The chain recombines TRBV7-8 with TRBJ2-7; no reliable D call. V was clipped by 1 base and J by 0 bases, with 10 bases between them. Germline V gene sequence: CDR1 SGHVS, CDR2 FQNEAQ. This CDR3 has 15 amino acids. CDR3 protein: CASSLGGPSSYEQYF. The DNA for the CDR3 is TGTGCCAGCAGCTTAGGCGGACCGAGCTCCTACGAGCAGTACTTC.

This rearrangement joins TRBV7-2 to TRBJ2-1, with D unresolved. Germline CDR1 reads SGHTA; CDR2 reads FQGNSA. Trimming cost V 7 bases and J 2 bases, with 12 bases left between them. The CDR3 totals 14 residues. The CDR3 sequence is CASNLGGPYNEQFF. The DNA of the CDR3 is TGTGCCAGCAACCTAGGCGGTCCCTACAATGAGCAGTTCTTC.

This clonotype was seen at least ten times. The chain recombines TRBV5-1 with TRBJ2-1; TRBD1 matches at 12 bases. The CDR3 has 16 amino acids. Unmatched junction bases numbered 7, after V lost 1 base and J lost 8 bases. Germline V CDR1 and CDR2: SGHRS, YFSETQ. The CDR3 sequence is CASSLTGTGGLDEQFF. In DNA form, the CDR3 reads TGCGCCAGCAGCTTGACCGGGACAGGGGGCCTCGATGAGCAGTTCTTC. Together with reference TRBV5-1 and TRBJ2-1, the CDR3 gives the full variable domain: KAGVTQTPRYLIKTRGQQVTLSCSPISGHRSVSWYQQTPGQGLQFLFEYFSETQRNKGNFPGRFSGRQFSNSRSEMNVSTLELGDSALYLCASSLTGTGGLDEQFFGPGTRLTVL.

The rearrangement uses TRBV5-1 and TRBJ1-1; 9 positions agree with TRBD1. This CDR3 region has 15 residues. V was clipped by 2 bases and J by 4 bases; unmatched bases: 6. Germline lookup yields CDR1 SGHRS and CDR2 YFSETQ. The CDR3 DNA sequence: TGCGCCAGCAGCTTAGGGACAGGGTTGAGCACTGAAGCTTTCTTT. Translated, it gives CASSLGTGLSTEAFF. Complete variable domain (other parts from reference TRBV5-1 and TRBJ1-1): KAGVTQTPRYLIKTRGQQVTLSCSPISGHRSVSWYQQTPGQGLQFLFEYFSETQRNKGNFPGRFSGRQFSNSRSEMNVSTLELGDSALYLCASSLGTGLSTEAFFGQGTRLTVV.

This clonotype was observed a handful of times. The chain uses TRBV25-1 and TRBJ1-1; weak D call: TRBD1 (5 bases). The length of the CDR3 is 17 residues. V lost 7 bases, J lost 4 bases, and 25 bases lay in between. Germline-derived CDR1 and CDR2 are MGHDK and SYGVNS. DNA for the CDR3: TGTGCCAGCATTACCAATCGGGGCAGTAATTCCCCCACTGAAGCTTTCTTT. As protein: CASITNRGSNSPTEAFF.

This clonotype was observed many times. The chain uses TRBV7-9 and TRBJ2-1; D is undetermined. V was pared by 2 bases and J by 3 bases, with 5 bases between. The germline V gene encodes CDR1 SEHNR and CDR2 FQNEAQ (reference sequence). The CDR3 totals 13 residues. CDR3 in DNA: TGTGCCAGCAGCTTAACCAGCTACAATGAGCAGTTCTTC. Its protein is CASSLTSYNEQFF.

This clonotype came up a few times. The chain has TRBV24-1 and TRBJ2-3; D remains unclear. The V end lost 1 base, the J end lost 0 bases, and 13 bases lay between the germline ends. In germline, CDR1 is KGHDR, CDR2 SFDVKD. This CDR3 contains 17 residues. CDR3 nucleotides: TGTGCCACCAGTGATTTCCAGGCCCCGATAAGCACAGATACGCAGTATTTT. As protein: CATSDFQAPISTDTQYF.